The 27 T cell receptor beta chains given below trace back to one sample, sequenced in a study of CD8+CD57+ T cells in acquired aplastic anemia. Genomic DNA acted as the template from which TCR beta VDJ combination and CDR3 sequence profiling were carried out. TCRdb re-called the reads with MiXCR, one entry per CDR3 protein. The sample includes approximately 190,000 distinct CDR3 sequences, around 45% seen only once; the top ten take 8.5% to 10%. The sequenced patients had an expansion of CD8+CD57+ cells seen by flow cytometry. Material: sorted CD4+, CD8+, or CD8+CD57+ T cells (not recorded which) from PBMCs. Receptor source: a human donor with aplastic anemia.

This clonotype was seen repeatedly, ten times or more. The chain links TRBV6-6 to TRBJ2-7; 11 positions match TRBD2. V gave up 0 bases and J gave up 4 bases; unmatched junction bases: 5. Germline values: CDR1 MNHNY, CDR2 SVGAGI (reference sequence). The CDR3 spans 16 residues. Written as DNA, the CDR3 is TGTGCCAGCAGTTACTCACTAGCGGGAGAGGGGTACGAGCAGTACTTC. It yields the protein CASSYSLAGEGYEQYF.

The chain couples TRBV5-5 to TRBJ2-7, with 9 positions matching TRBD1. The CDR3 is made up of 16 amino acids. Looked up from germline, CDR1 is SGHKS and CDR2 is YYEKEE (reference sequence). V shed 4 bases, J shed 3 bases, and the junction held 11 bases outside the gene matches. The CDR3 here is CASSTANRGRFYEQYF. Written as DNA, the CDR3 is TGTGCCAGCAGCACCGCTAACAGGGGGCGATTCTACGAGCAGTACTTC.

This chain uses TRBV9 with TRBJ2-3, with 13 bases matching TRBD2. This CDR3 has 18 amino acids. Germline lookup yields CDR1 SGDLS and CDR2 YYNGEE. J gave up 1 base and V 0 bases, and 5 bases lay outside the gene matches. DNA for the CDR3: TGTGCCAGCAGCGTAGCCACTAGCGGGAGGGGGGGCACAGATACGCAGTATTTT. It codes for CASSVATSGRGGTDTQYF.

This chain links TRBV10-2 with TRBJ2-1, with TRBD2 identical over 8 bases. V shed 8 bases, J shed 3 bases, and the junction held 3 bases outside the gene matches. Germline CDR1 reads WSHSY; CDR2 reads SAAADI. The CDR3 has 13 residues. In DNA form, the CDR3 reads TGCGCCAGCGGGGGACTAGACTACAATGAGCAGTTCTTC. As protein: CASGGLDYNEQFF.

The sample holds many counts of this clonotype. This sequence joins TRBV6-5 and TRBJ1-1; D unclear. This CDR3 region has 13 residues. Trimming removed 1 base from V and 4 bases from J, with 7 bases in between. Germline values: CDR1 MNHEY, CDR2 SVGAGI. In DNA form, the CDR3 reads TGTGCCAGCAGTTACTTCGGCCTCACTGAAGCTTTCTTT. It yields the protein CASSYFGLTEAFF.

V gene TRBV9 combines with J gene TRBJ2-3; either TRBD1 or TRBD2 may supply D (5 bases each). Germline assignment: CDR1 SGDLS and CDR2 YYNGEE. Trimming removed 3 bases at V and 1 base at J, with 15 bases between. The CDR3 spans 16 residues. The CDR3 protein is CASSGGTVPGTDTQYF. The CDR3 coding sequence is TGTGCCAGCAGCGGGGGGACGGTACCCGGCACAGATACGCAGTATTTT.

About this clonotype itself: The CDR3 does not end in the conserved phenylalanine or tryptophan, so this is likely a read error. The limits of the CDR3 on the DNA are not certain, so only TCRdb's listed CDR3 is given. CDR3 sequence reads: CASSLGQGKV. The rearrangement links TRBV2 to TRBJ2-2; TRBD1 was called by the table and not checked on the DNA. The CDR3 length is 10 residues, termini included. Germline assignment: CDR1 SNHLY and CDR2 FYNNEI.

J is TRBJ2-5 and V is TRBV20-1; 9 bases fit TRBD1. The DNA matches TRBJ2-7 better at its end, which makes the J call doubtful. There are 15 residues in the CDR3. Germline loops: CDR1 DFQATT, CDR2 SNEGSKA (reference sequence). The CDR3 is CSAYPGTGFSYEQYF. DNA for the CDR3: TGCAGTGCGTACCCCGGGACAGGGTTCTCCTACGAGCAGTACTTC.

The CDR3 here is CASRPQGTDTQYF. CDR3 DNA: TGTGCCAGCAGACCACAGGGGACAGATACGCAGTATTTT. V gene TRBV2 combines with J gene TRBJ2-3, with 7 nucleotides matching TRBD1. The trim removed 6 bases at V and 3 bases at J, leaving 3 bases unmatched. This CDR3 region has 13 residues. Germline assignment: CDR1 SNHLY and CDR2 FYNNEI. Complete variable domain (other parts from reference TRBV2 and TRBJ2-3): EPEVTQTPSHQVTQMGQEVILRCVPISNHLYFYWYRQILGQKVEFLVSFYNNEISEKSEIFDDQFSVERPDGSNFTLKIRSTKLEDSAMYFCASRPQGTDTQYFGPGTRLTVL.

In regard to this clonotype: Germline is not matched at one junction end, which may reflect a read error. The chain uses TRBV10-1 and TRBJ1-2, with 7 bases matching TRBD1. The length of the CDR3 is 14 residues. Germline CDR1 reads WNHNN; CDR2 reads SYGVQD (reference sequence). The DNA of the CDR3 is TGCGCCAGCAGTTACGGAACAGGGGATCATGGCCACACCTTC. Its translation: CASSYGTGDHGHTF.

This clonotype was seen at least ten times. This sequence joins TRBV5-1 and TRBJ1-2, with no clear D. V lost 3 bases to trimming and J lost 1 base, with 10 bases between them. Germline CDR1 reads SGHRS; CDR2 reads YFSETQ. The CDR3 has 14 amino acids. The CDR3 sequence is CASSSLQDNYGYTF. CDR3 in DNA: TGCGCCAGCAGCTCCCTCCAGGATAACTATGGCTACACCTTC.

The chain is built from TRBV11-2 and TRBJ2-3, with D tentatively TRBD1 or TRBD2 (6 bases each). Trimming took 5 bases from V and 1 from J, leaving 13 bases between them. The CDR3 is made up of 15 amino acids. The V gene's germline CDR1 is SGHAT and CDR2 FQNNGV. CDR3 amino acids: CASSAQGGGTDTQYF. The CDR3, as DNA: TGTGCCAGCAGCGCACAGGGAGGAGGCACAGATACGCAGTATTTT.

In its sample, this clonotype was seen many times. The chain is built from TRBV20-1 and TRBJ2-3, with 9 bases fitting TRBD1. The V gene end was trimmed by 6 bases and the J gene end by 0 bases; junction bases not matched to a gene: 7. Germline V CDR1 and CDR2: DFQATT, SNEGSKA (reference sequence). The CDR3 has 15 amino acids. The CDR3 DNA reads as TGCAGTGCCCCGGACAGGGGTGGAAGCACAGATACGCAGTATTTT. Translating gives CSAPDRGGSTDTQYF.

This clonotype has a count of ten or more. The chain uses TRBV24-1 and TRBJ2-7, with D perhaps matching TRBD1 (5 bases). CDR1 is KGHDR, CDR2 SFDVKD, per germline. This CDR3 region has 11 residues. Trimming took 6 bases from V and 6 from J, leaving 8 bases between them. The CDR3 DNA is TGTGCCACCAGTCAGGGTGGCGAGCAGTACTTC. Amino acids: CATSQGGEQYF.

The chain couples TRBV29-1 to TRBJ2-5; D call uncertain. The V end was cut by 6 bases, the J end by 1 base, with 18 bases between. Germline values: CDR1 SQVTM, CDR2 ANQGSEA. This CDR3 is built from 15 residues. This chain's CDR3 is CSVKYRRSTQETQYF. The CDR3 region has the DNA TGCAGCGTCAAGTACAGAAGGTCCACCCAAGAGACCCAGTACTTC. The full variable domain, with the rest looked up from reference TRBV29-1 and TRBJ2-5, is SAVISQKPSRDICQRGTSLTIQCQVDSQVTMMFWYRQQPGQSLTLIATANQGSEATYESGFVIDKFPISRPNLTFSTLTVSNMSPEDSSIYLCSVKYRRSTQETQYFGPGTRLLVL.

This clonotype was detected many times. The V and J genes are TRBV5-1 and TRBJ1-2, with 9 positions matching TRBD1. CDR1 is SGHRS, CDR2 YFSETQ, per germline. The V segment lost 0 bases and the J segment 3 bases; nucleotides outside the gene matches: 9. This CDR3 has 17 residues. The CDR3 loop reads CASSLAGQGWGHYGYTF. CDR3 DNA: TGCGCCAGCAGCTTGGCCGGACAGGGGTGGGGGCACTATGGCTACACCTTC.

The genes are TRBV12-3 or TRBV12-4 and TRBJ2-1, with TRBD2 as a possible D gene (5 bases). V was clipped by 7 bases and J by 10 bases, with 14 bases between them. This CDR3 is built from 12 residues. In DNA, the CDR3 is TGTGCCAGCATGGCCGCCAGGAGGGAGCAGTTCTTC. Protein: CASMAARREQFF.

This clonotype was counted many times. The chain links TRBV19 to TRBJ2-1; D remains unclear. The CDR3 totals 15 residues. Trimming left V 4 bases short and J 5 bases short, with 15 bases between. Per germline, CDR1 LNHDA and CDR2 SQIVND (reference sequence). The CDR3 spells CASSTRRPGHNEQFF. Here the CDR3 DNA reads TGTGCCAGTAGTACCCGGCGGCCCGGACACAATGAGCAGTTCTTC.

The chain uses TRBV9 and TRBJ2-1; D might be TRBD1 or TRBD2, each matching 5 bases. CDR1 SGDLS and CDR2 YYNGEE come from the germline V gene. V lost 4 bases and J 4 bases, leaving 15 bases between the germline ends. This CDR3 is built from 15 residues. CDR3 sequence reads: CASSLTSGGYNEQFF. CDR3 sequence (DNA): TGTGCCAGCAGCCTAACTAGTGGGGGTTACAATGAGCAGTTCTTC.

This chain uses TRBV19 with TRBJ2-2; 9 bases align to TRBD1. The CDR3 is 16 residues long. CDR1 is LNHDA and CDR2 is SQIVND in the germline V gene (reference sequence). The V and J ends lost 4 bases and 4 bases, in that order; junction bases with no gene match: 7. The CDR3 region is CASSTSGTGSTGELFF. Here the CDR3 DNA reads TGTGCCAGTAGTACCTCCGGGACAGGGAGCACCGGGGAGCTGTTTTTT.

CDR3 DNA: TGTGCCACCAGTGATAGGGACAGGGGCAATCAGCCCCAGCATTTT. Encoded protein: CATSDRDRGNQPQHF. The chain recombines TRBV24-1 with TRBJ1-5; TRBD1 aligns across 9 bases. CDR1 and CDR2 from the germline V gene are KGHDR and SFDVKD. This CDR3 comprises 15 residues. With 3 bases clipped from V and 2 bases from J, the junction kept 1 base outside the gene matches.

In its sample, this clonotype was seen many times. The chain is built from TRBV19 and TRBJ2-2, with D perhaps TRBD2 (7 bases). Germline CDR1 reads LNHDA; CDR2 reads SQIVND (reference sequence). The CDR3 loop spans 18 amino acids. V lost 1 base to trimming and J lost 3 bases, with 18 bases between them. CDR3 DNA: TGTGCCAGTAGTATAGTGGTTCCGGGGGGCGATGACACCGGGGAGCTGTTTTTT. This translates into CASSIVVPGGDDTGELFF.

The V and J genes are TRBV29-1 and TRBJ2-7, with 9 bases fitting TRBD1. In germline, CDR1 is SQVTM, CDR2 ANQGSEA. This CDR3 region has 11 residues. Trimming removed 7 bases from V and 4 bases from J; junction bases left unmatched: 2. This CDR3 reads CSAGTGYEQYF. DNA of the CDR3: TGCAGCGCCGGGACAGGGTACGAGCAGTACTTC.

This chain links TRBV5-1 with TRBJ2-7, with TRBD1 identical over 7 bases. The CDR3 loop spans 12 amino acids. Trimming removed 4 bases from V and 5 bases from J; junction bases left unmatched: 3. The germline CDR1 and CDR2 sequences are SGHRS and YFSETQ. The CDR3: CASSQDRDEQYF. The CDR3 DNA reads TGCGCCAGCAGCCAAGACAGGGACGAGCAGTACTTC. Looking up the rest from reference TRBV5-1 and TRBJ2-7 gives the full variable domain: KAGVTQTPRYLIKTRGQQVTLSCSPISGHRSVSWYQQTPGQGLQFLFEYFSETQRNKGNFPGRFSGRQFSNSRSEMNVSTLELGDSALYLCASSQDRDEQYFGPGTRLTVT.

This clonotype occurred a few times. The chain links TRBV5-1 to TRBJ2-1; 7 nucleotides line up with TRBD1. The CDR3 has 14 residues. J gave up 9 bases and V 4 bases, and 10 bases lay outside the gene matches. CDR1 and CDR2 from the germline V gene are SGHRS and YFSETQ. This chain's CDR3 is CASSGIRQGGEQFF. In DNA, the CDR3 is TGCGCCAGCAGCGGAATAAGACAGGGCGGTGAGCAGTTCTTC.

In its sample, this clonotype was seen a few times. This sequence joins TRBV15 and TRBJ2-1; 9 bases are a match to TRBD1. The CDR3 is 15 residues long. V shed 1 base, J shed 2 bases, and the junction held 0 bases outside the gene matches. CDR1 and CDR2 (germline): LNHNV, YYDKDF (reference sequence). CDR3 sequence: CATSRGTGAYNEQFF. In nucleotides, the CDR3 is TGTGCCACCAGCAGAGGGACAGGGGCCTACAATGAGCAGTTCTTC.

CDR3 nucleotide sequence: TGTGCCAGCAGCTTATTGTCTCGGGGGGGAGGCACTGAAGCTTTCTTT. It codes for CASSLLSRGGGTEAFF. The chain uses TRBV7-8 and TRBJ1-1; tentative D call: TRBD1 (5 bases). In germline, CDR1 is SGHVS, CDR2 FQNEAQ. With 2 bases removed from V and 4 bases from J, the gap between germline ends came to 17 bases. There are 16 residues in the CDR3.